This T cell receptor beta chain was identified during a study of blood T cell repertoires in COVID-19. Study context: Donors in the United States, Italy and Spain gave samples during acute or convalescent COVID-19. Sources were T cells, B-cell-depleted T cells, or PBMCs; the material itself was cDNA or gDNA.

Authors' processing steps: Scientists estimated how many nucleated cells there were by amplifying reference gene primers. Assay: immunoSEQ multiplex PCR; the TCRdb copy retains only in-frame clones and omits some. That table gives V, J and clone size, and the DNA gave D and trimming. The sample lists 95,000 to 110,000 clones; approximately 84% were seen once. Germline V CDR1 and CDR2: SGHDT, YYEEEE. The CDR3 has 13 amino acids. Trimming cost V 2 bases and J 3 bases, with 8 bases left between them. The TCR originated in a human donor in a cohort sampled during active COVID-19. Specimen: peripheral blood. The chain combines TRBV5-6 with TRBJ1-2; a weak D match, TRBD1 (5 bases). CDR3 in amino acids: CASSFQGDYGYTF. The CDR3 DNA reads as TGTGCCAGCAGCTTTCAGGGCGACTATGGCTACACCTTC. Using reference TRBV5-6 and TRBJ1-2 for the parts outside the CDR3, the full variable domain is DAGVTQSPTHLIKTRGQQVTLRCSPKSGHDTVSWYQQALGQGPQFIFQYYEEEERQRGNFPDRFSGHQFPNYSSELNVNALLLGDSALYLCASSFQGDYGYTFGSGTRLTVV.